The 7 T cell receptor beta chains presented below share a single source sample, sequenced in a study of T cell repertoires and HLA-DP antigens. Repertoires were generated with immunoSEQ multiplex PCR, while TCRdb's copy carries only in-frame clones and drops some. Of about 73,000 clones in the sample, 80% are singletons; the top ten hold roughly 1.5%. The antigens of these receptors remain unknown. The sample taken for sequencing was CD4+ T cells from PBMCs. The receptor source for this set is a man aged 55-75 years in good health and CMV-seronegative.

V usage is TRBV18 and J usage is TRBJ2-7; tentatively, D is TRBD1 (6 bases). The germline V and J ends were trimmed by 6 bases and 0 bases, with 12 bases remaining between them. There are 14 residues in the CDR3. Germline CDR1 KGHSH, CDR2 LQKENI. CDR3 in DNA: TGTGCCAGCTCGCCAACAGGGTACTCCTACGAGCAGTACTTC. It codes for CASSPTGYSYEQYF.

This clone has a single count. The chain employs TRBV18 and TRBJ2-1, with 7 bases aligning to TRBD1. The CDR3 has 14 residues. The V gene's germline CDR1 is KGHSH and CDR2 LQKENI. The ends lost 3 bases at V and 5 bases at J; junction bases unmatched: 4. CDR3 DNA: TGTGCCAGCTCACCTGGGACAGACAACAATGAGCAGTTCTTC. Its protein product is CASSPGTDNNEQFF.

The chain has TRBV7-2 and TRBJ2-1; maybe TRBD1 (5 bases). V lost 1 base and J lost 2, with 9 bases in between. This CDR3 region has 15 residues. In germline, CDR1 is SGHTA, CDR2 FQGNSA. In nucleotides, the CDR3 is TGTGCCAGCAGCTTAGAGGGGCTAGCCTACAATGAGCAGTTCTTC. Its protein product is CASSLEGLAYNEQFF.

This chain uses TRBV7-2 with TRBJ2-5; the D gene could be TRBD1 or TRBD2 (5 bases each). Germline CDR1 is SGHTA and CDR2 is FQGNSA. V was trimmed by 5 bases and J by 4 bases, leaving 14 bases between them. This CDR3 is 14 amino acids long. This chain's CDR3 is CASSTQKGRETQYF. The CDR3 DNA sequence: TGTGCCAGCAGCACACAAAAGGGACGAGAGACCCAGTACTTC.

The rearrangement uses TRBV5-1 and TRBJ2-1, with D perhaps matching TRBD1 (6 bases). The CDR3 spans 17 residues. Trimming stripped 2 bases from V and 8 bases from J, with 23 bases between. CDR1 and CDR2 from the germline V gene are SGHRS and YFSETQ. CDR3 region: CASSFGRGLGAGDEQFF. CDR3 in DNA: TGCGCCAGCAGCTTTGGTCGGGGTTTGGGGGCCGGCGATGAGCAGTTCTTC.

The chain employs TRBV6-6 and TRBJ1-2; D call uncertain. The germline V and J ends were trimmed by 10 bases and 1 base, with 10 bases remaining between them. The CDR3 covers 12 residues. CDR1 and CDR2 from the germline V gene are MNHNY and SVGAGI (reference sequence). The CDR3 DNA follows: TGTGCCACCTCGGATCGTAACTATGGCTACACCTTC. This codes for CATSDRNYGYTF.

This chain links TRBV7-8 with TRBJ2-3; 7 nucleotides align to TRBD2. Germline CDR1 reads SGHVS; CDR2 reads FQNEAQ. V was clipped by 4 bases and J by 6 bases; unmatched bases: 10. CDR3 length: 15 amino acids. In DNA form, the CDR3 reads TGTGCCAGCAGCTCGAAGACGGGACTACGGGATACGCAGTATTTT. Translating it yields CASSSKTGLRDTQYF.